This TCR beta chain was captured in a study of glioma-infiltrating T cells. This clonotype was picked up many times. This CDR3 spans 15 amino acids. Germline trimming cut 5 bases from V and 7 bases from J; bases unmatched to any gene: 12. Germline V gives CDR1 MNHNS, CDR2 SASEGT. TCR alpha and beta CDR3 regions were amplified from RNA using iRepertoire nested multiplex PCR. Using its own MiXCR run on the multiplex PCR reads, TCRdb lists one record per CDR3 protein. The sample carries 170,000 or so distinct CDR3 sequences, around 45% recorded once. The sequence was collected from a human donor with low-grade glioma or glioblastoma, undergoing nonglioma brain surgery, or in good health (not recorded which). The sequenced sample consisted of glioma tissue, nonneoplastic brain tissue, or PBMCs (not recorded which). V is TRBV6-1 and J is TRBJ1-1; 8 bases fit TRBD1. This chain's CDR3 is CASSSGTGIWVEAFF. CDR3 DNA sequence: TGTGCCAGCAGTTCCGGGACAGGCATTTGGGTTGAAGCTTTCTTT.